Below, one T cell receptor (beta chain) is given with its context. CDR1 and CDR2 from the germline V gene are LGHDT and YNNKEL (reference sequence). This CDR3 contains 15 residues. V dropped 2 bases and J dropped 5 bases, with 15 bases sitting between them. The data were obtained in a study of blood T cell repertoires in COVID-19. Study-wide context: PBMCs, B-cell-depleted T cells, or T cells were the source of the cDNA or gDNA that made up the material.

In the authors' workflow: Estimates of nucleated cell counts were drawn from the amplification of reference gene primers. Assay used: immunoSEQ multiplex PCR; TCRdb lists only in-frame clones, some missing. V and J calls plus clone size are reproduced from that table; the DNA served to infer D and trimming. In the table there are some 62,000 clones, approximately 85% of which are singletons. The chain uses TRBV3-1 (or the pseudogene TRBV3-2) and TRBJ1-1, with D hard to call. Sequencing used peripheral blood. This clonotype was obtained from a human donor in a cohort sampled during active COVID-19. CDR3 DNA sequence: TGTGCCAGCAGCCAATTAGGGATTGGAGGGACTGAAGCTTTCTTT. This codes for CASSQLGIGGTEAFF.